The 29 T cell receptor beta chains below were found in one sample sequenced in a study of T cells after posttransplantation cyclophosphamide. Method: immunoSEQ multiplex PCR; TCRdb's copy keeps in-frame clones and lacks some. This sample carries around 39,000 clones, none of them present only once. The sequencing sample was made of PBMCs. The receptor source for this set is a girl under 18 in good health, CMV-negative, and a related stem cell transplant donor.

The CDR3 reads CSVDGLAGEPDTQYF. The CDR3 DNA reads as TGCAGCGTGGATGGACTAGCGGGAGAGCCAGATACGCAGTATTTT. V is TRBV29-1 and J is TRBJ2-3, with 13 bases matching TRBD2. J was trimmed by 4 bases and V by 6 bases; bases with no gene match: 7. The CDR3 consists of 15 residues. Germline V gene sequence: CDR1 SQVTM, CDR2 ANQGSEA.

This clone came up a few times. The gene calls are TRBV6-5 and TRBJ1-1; no definite D call. CDR3 length: 13 residues. V shed 3 bases and J shed 4 bases, with 9 bases lying between them. Germline V lookup: CDR1 MNHEY, CDR2 SVGAGI. The CDR3 region has the DNA TGTGCCAGCAGTTATACGGGGAGCACTGAAGCTTTCTTT. Translated, it gives CASSYTGSTEAFF.

This clone appeared a few times. The rearrangement links TRBV6-5 to TRBJ1-6, with 8 positions matching TRBD1. Germline CDR1 MNHEY, CDR2 SVGAGI. The junction had 9 bases not matched to a gene; V was cut back by 3 bases and J by 8 bases. The CDR3 has 16 residues. The CDR3 sequence: CASSYIGQGEDSPLHF. Written as DNA, the CDR3 is TGTGCCAGCAGTTATATAGGACAGGGAGAGGATTCACCCCTCCACTTT.

This clone was found many times. The chain recombines TRBV14 with TRBJ2-3; TRBD1 matches at 7 bases. The CDR3 contains 17 residues. Unmatched junction bases numbered 12, after V lost 4 bases and J lost 2 bases. Germline values: CDR1 SGHDN, CDR2 FVKESK. CDR3 nucleotides: TGTGCCAGCAGCCCTGTGATGGGGACAGAGTCCACAGATACGCAGTATTTT. It yields the protein CASSPVMGTESTDTQYF.

This clone was counted ten times or more. The chain joins TRBV19 to TRBJ2-2; D possibly corresponds to TRBD1 (6 bases). The ends were cut back, 5 bases at V and 1 base at J, with 11 bases in the middle. This CDR3 is built from 15 residues. From germline, CDR1 is LNHDA and CDR2 SQIVND (reference sequence). CDR3: CASSVLTGNTGELFF. As DNA, the CDR3 is TGTGCCAGTAGTGTCCTGACAGGGAACACCGGGGAGCTGTTTTTT.

This clone occurred many times. This rearrangement joins TRBV5-1 to TRBJ2-2; maybe TRBD1 (5 bases). V dropped 1 base and J dropped 0 bases, with 10 bases sitting between them. CDR1 is SGHRS and CDR2 is YFSETQ in the germline V gene. This CDR3 has 16 amino acids. This chain's CDR3 is CASSLIAGSNTGELFF. The CDR3 nucleotides are TGCGCCAGCAGCTTGATCGCAGGGTCGAACACCGGGGAGCTGTTTTTT.

The chain employs TRBV30 and TRBJ2-2, with a tentative D call TRBD2 (5 bases). The CDR3 contains 16 residues. CDR1 is GTSNPN and CDR2 is SVGIG in the germline V gene (reference sequence). Deletions cut 4 bases from V and 1 base from J, with 16 bases between. This CDR3 is CAWNLIRGWNTGELFF. In DNA, the CDR3 is TGTGCCTGGAACCTGATCCGAGGGTGGAACACCGGGGAGCTGTTTTTT. Full variable domain (rest looked up from reference TRBV30 and TRBJ2-2): SQTIHQWPATLVQPVGSPLSLECTVEGTSNPNLYWYRQAAGRGLQLLFYSVGIGQISSEVPQNLSASRPQDRQFILSSKKLLLSDSGFYLCAWNLIRGWNTGELFFGEGSRLTVL.

This clone showed up just a few times. The J gene is TRBJ2-5, the V gene TRBV15; D remains ambiguous. Trimming cost V 3 bases and J 5 bases, with 10 bases left between them. Per the germline V gene, CDR1 is LNHNV and CDR2 is YYDKDF (reference sequence). The CDR3 length is 13 residues. The CDR3 spells CATSSRSIETQYF. DNA of the CDR3: TGTGCCACCAGCAGTCGCAGTATTGAGACCCAGTACTTC.

The chain joins TRBV7-6 to TRBJ2-7; the match to TRBD2 covers 13 bases. This CDR3 is built from 15 residues. Unmatched junction bases numbered 1, after V lost 3 bases and J lost 2 bases. Germline V lookup: CDR1 SGHVS, CDR2 FNYEAQ. In DNA, the CDR3 is TGTGCCAGCAGCTTCGGACTAGCGGGGGCCTACGAGCAGTACTTC. It is translated as CASSFGLAGAYEQYF. The complete variable domain, with remaining parts taken from reference TRBV7-6 and TRBJ2-7, reads GAGVSQSPRYKVTKRGQDVALRCDPISGHVSLYWYRQALGQGPEFLTYFNYEAQQDKSGLPNDRFSAERPEGSISTLTIQRTEQRDSAMYRCASSFGLAGAYEQYFGPGTRLTVT.

This clone was found a few times. The gene calls are TRBV28 and TRBJ1-2; 9 bases align to TRBD1. V was pared by 5 bases and J by 1 base, with 5 bases of the junction left unmatched. The CDR3 totals 15 residues. Per the germline V gene, CDR1 is MDHEN and CDR2 is SYDVKM. The CDR3 DNA reads as TGTGCCAGCAGTCTTAGGACAGGGGTTAACTATGGCTACACCTTC. Protein sequence: CASSLRTGVNYGYTF.

In its sample, this clone was seen many times. The chain couples TRBV6-5 to TRBJ2-1; TRBD1 is a possible D gene (6 bases). This CDR3 is built from 14 residues. The V and J ends lost 6 bases and 4 bases respectively, with 13 bases between them. The germline gives CDR1 MNHEY, CDR2 SVGAGI. CDR3 coding DNA: TGTGCCAGCAGCCGGGACATTTCGTACAATGAGCAGTTCTTC. It is translated as CASSRDISYNEQFF.

V usage is TRBV9 and J usage is TRBJ1-2; no reliable D call. The CDR3 sequence is 12 residues long. CDR1 is SGDLS, CDR2 YYNGEE, per germline. V gave up 0 bases and J gave up 6 bases, with 6 bases separating them. CDR3 DNA: TGTGCCAGCAGCGTAGCGCAGGATGGCTACACCTTC. Residues: CASSVAQDGYTF.

This clone appeared many times. The chain couples TRBV29-1 to TRBJ1-2; 10 bases align to TRBD1. This CDR3 contains 16 residues. Germline V CDR1 and CDR2: SQVTM, ANQGSEA. Unmatched junction bases numbered 14, after V lost 6 bases and J lost 4 bases. The DNA of the CDR3 is TGCAGCGTCAAAAGCAATAGGGACAGGGGAAGCTATGGCTACACCTTC. Translated, it gives CSVKSNRDRGSYGYTF.

The genes are TRBV30 and TRBJ2-7; a possible D gene is TRBD1 (6 bases). Trimming stripped 4 bases from V and 0 bases from J, with 7 bases between. The CDR3 contains 12 residues. Germline V gene sequence: CDR1 GTSNPN, CDR2 SVGIG (reference sequence). The CDR3 loop reads CAWKGVSYEQYF. CDR3 nucleotides: TGTGCCTGGAAGGGGGTCTCCTACGAGCAGTACTTC.

This clone was observed a handful of times. J is TRBJ1-2 and V is TRBV30; a possible D gene is TRBD1 (5 bases). The germline V and J ends were trimmed by 3 bases and 2 bases, with 13 bases remaining between them. This CDR3 spans 14 amino acids. The germline V gene encodes CDR1 GTSNPN and CDR2 SVGIG (reference sequence). The CDR3 bases are TGTGCCTGGAGCCCGGATCGGGGGAACTATGGCTACACCTTC. As protein: CAWSPDRGNYGYTF.

This clone showed up many times. The chain links TRBV5-4 to TRBJ2-1, with 9 bases matching TRBD1. V dropped 4 bases and J dropped 1; count of bases not matched to a gene: 3. From germline, CDR1 is SGHNT and CDR2 YYREEE (reference sequence). This CDR3 is built from 15 residues. The CDR3 loop reads CASSRDRESYNEQFF. CDR3 in DNA: TGTGCCAGCAGCCGGGACAGGGAATCCTACAATGAGCAGTTCTTC. The full variable domain, its missing parts supplied by reference TRBV5-4 and TRBJ2-1, is ETGVTQSPTHLIKTRGQQVTLRCSSQSGHNTVSWYQQALGQGPQFIFQYYREEENGRGNFPPRFSGLQFPNYSSELNVNALELDDSALYLCASSRDRESYNEQFFGPGTRLTVL.

This clone was recorded at least ten times. The chain has TRBV2 and TRBJ1-2; 10 bases match TRBD1. The CDR3 is 15 residues long. V shed 5 bases and J 4 bases; nucleotides not matched to a gene: 7. Germline lookup yields CDR1 SNHLY and CDR2 FYNNEI. The CDR3 region is CASSNRRTGGYGYTF. The CDR3, as DNA: TGTGCCAGCAGTAACCGCAGGACAGGGGGCTATGGCTACACCTTC.

This clone has at least ten counts. The chain joins TRBV5-5 to TRBJ1-2, with 9 bases that match TRBD1. The CDR3 totals 14 residues. V trimming: 0 bases; J trimming: 7 bases; junction bases outside the gene matches: 4. Germline CDR1 reads SGHKS; CDR2 reads YYEKEE (reference sequence). The CDR3 DNA is TGTGCCAGCAGCTTGGTACAGGGGGCGTCTGGCTACACCTTC. Translating it yields CASSLVQGASGYTF.

The chain carries TRBV28 and TRBJ1-6, with TRBD1 matching over 8 bases. The V and J ends lost 4 bases and 9 bases, in that order; junction bases with no gene match: 5. The CDR3 totals 14 residues. CDR1 is MDHEN, CDR2 SYDVKM, per germline. The CDR3 DNA follows: TGTGCCAGCAGTTCCGGACAGGGCAGTTCACCCCTCCACTTT. It yields the protein CASSSGQGSSPLHF.

This clone was seen repeatedly, ten times or more. The rearrangement links TRBV6-6 to TRBJ1-2, with D perhaps matching TRBD1 (6 bases). Germline V gives CDR1 MNHNY, CDR2 SVGAGI (reference sequence). Deletions cut 8 bases from V and 7 bases from J, with 23 bases between. The CDR3 length is 15 residues. The CDR3 loop reads CASLGAFGGPGGYTF. In DNA form, the CDR3 reads TGTGCCAGCTTGGGGGCATTCGGTGGACCGGGTGGCTACACCTTC.

This clone came up a few times. The V call is TRBV7-7, the J call TRBJ2-3; the match to TRBD2 covers 13 bases. Germline assignment: CDR1 SSHAT and CDR2 FNYEAQ (reference sequence). The CDR3 contains 17 residues. Germline trimming cut 1 base from V and 0 bases from J; bases unmatched to any gene: 1. This CDR3 reads CASSLGTSGGSTDTQYF. CDR3 nucleotides: TGTGCCAGCAGCTTAGGGACTAGCGGGGGTAGCACAGATACGCAGTATTTT.

In its sample, this clone was seen a few times. The rearrangement links TRBV27 to TRBJ2-1; TRBD1 might be the D (6 bases). CDR1 and CDR2 from the germline V gene are MNHEY and SMNVEV (reference sequence). This CDR3 is 15 amino acids long. V lost 9 bases to trimming and J lost 0 bases, with 15 bases between them. CDR3 DNA: TGTGCCAGTACGGTAGGGGGTAGCTCCTACAATGAGCAGTTCTTC. This translates into CASTVGGSSYNEQFF.

This clone showed up many times. This chain uses TRBV11-3 with TRBJ2-1, with a weak D call TRBD2 (6 bases). The CDR3 totals 15 residues. Trimming removed 1 base from V and 6 bases from J, with 13 bases in between. Germline lookup yields CDR1 SGHNT and CDR2 YENEEA. The CDR3 region has the DNA TGTGCCAGCAGCTTAGGGACTACCGGAAGCAATGAGCAGTTCTTC. Its protein is CASSLGTTGSNEQFF.

This clone was seen repeatedly, ten times or more. This chain joins TRBV18 and TRBJ2-7; TRBD1 might be the D (5 bases). The CDR3 sequence is 12 residues long. Per the germline V gene, CDR1 is KGHSH and CDR2 is LQKENI. Trimming cost V 6 bases and J 3 bases, with 9 bases left between them. CDR3: CASSAGFYEQYF. CDR3 in DNA: TGTGCCAGCTCCGCAGGGTTCTACGAGCAGTACTTC.

The sample holds a few counts of this clone. This chain connects TRBV11-2 to TRBJ2-2; D perhaps matches TRBD2 (5 bases). Trimming left V 1 base short and J 2 bases short, with 11 bases between. This CDR3 has 16 amino acids. Germline CDR1 and CDR2: SGHAT and FQNNGV. DNA for the CDR3: TGTGCCAGCAGCTTAGGGTCTCGGGGTAACACCGGGGAGCTGTTTTTT. Residues: CASSLGSRGNTGELFF.

In its sample, this clone was seen a few times. J is TRBJ1-5 and V is TRBV7-2, with 7 positions matching TRBD1. The V gene's germline CDR1 is SGHTA and CDR2 FQGNSA. This CDR3 is built from 14 residues. With V trimmed by 3 bases and J by 1 base, 0 bases remained unmatched. DNA for the CDR3: TGTGCCAGCAGCTTGACAGGGAGCAATCAGCCCCAGCATTTT. It translates to CASSLTGSNQPQHF.

At least ten counts were recorded for this clone. V and J are TRBV6-6 and TRBJ2-5; maybe TRBD1 (5 bases). The germline gives CDR1 MNHNY, CDR2 SVGAGI (reference sequence). The CDR3 is 15 amino acids. Trimming took off 0 bases at V and 1 base at J, with 9 bases between the two ends. The CDR3 is CASSYSGDSQETQYF. The CDR3 DNA is TGTGCCAGCAGTTACTCGGGTGACAGCCAAGAGACCCAGTACTTC.

The V and J genes are TRBV5-1 and TRBJ2-3; no definite D call. Per the germline V gene, CDR1 is SGHRS and CDR2 is YFSETQ. V lost 3 bases to trimming and J lost 2 bases, with 10 bases between them. The CDR3 runs to 14 residues. CDR3 protein: CASSSGRTTDTQYF. CDR3 sequence (DNA): TGCGCCAGCAGCTCAGGCCGAACCACAGATACGCAGTATTTT.

The V gene is TRBV2, the J gene TRBJ1-5, with D possibly matching TRBD1 (5 bases). The V end was cut by 6 bases, the J end by 10 bases, with 16 bases between. Germline-derived CDR1 and CDR2 are SNHLY and FYNNEI. The CDR3 covers 13 residues. The DNA for the CDR3 is TGTGCCAGCAGGTCGGGACTCTTGATCCCCCAGCATTTT. The encoded protein is CASRSGLLIPQHF. The entire variable domain, with the rest obtained from reference TRBV2 and TRBJ1-5, is as follows: EPEVTQTPSHQVTQMGQEVILRCVPISNHLYFYWYRQILGQKVEFLVSFYNNEISEKSEIFDDQFSVERPDGSNFTLKIRSTKLEDSAMYFCASRSGLLIPQHFGDGTRLSIL.